This T cell receptor (beta chain) comes out of a study of graft-versus-host responses after intestinal transplantation. Generated by immunoSEQ multiplex PCR, the TCRdb table keeps only in-frame clones and is missing some. This table holds about 20,000 clones, approximately 46% found once. The V gene end was trimmed by 4 bases and the J gene end by 5 bases; junction bases not matched to a gene: 12. Germline V gene sequence: CDR1 ENHRY, CDR2 SYGVKD. The CDR3 runs 16 residues. This specimen consisted of alloreactive CD4+ T cells from a mixed lymphocyte reaction culture, obtained before intestinal transplant. Subset: CFSE-low proliferating T cells sorted from approximately six-day pre-transplant mixed lymphocyte reaction (GvH or HvG direction). The chain uses TRBV10-3 and TRBJ1-2; TRBD1 matches at 8 bases. The clonotype was recovered from a human patient who received an intestinal transplant. The CDR3 sequence: CAISGPTAGGRYGYTF. In nucleotides, the CDR3 is TGTGCCATCAGTGGGCCTACCGCAGGGGGCAGGTATGGCTACACCTTC.